A selection of T cell receptor beta chains follows, all from one sample in a study of cytomegalovirus exposure and HLA in healthy donors. Sequenced by immunoSEQ multiplex PCR; TCRdb stores in-frame clones only, minus some. The table includes 90,000 to 110,000 clones, roughly 79% detected once. Sequencing was carried out using PBMCs. The source of these receptors is a young woman in good health and CMV-seronegative. CDR3s include the opening cysteine and the closing phenylalanine or tryptophan. The D gene is left open where the match is weak. Not all rows give a size; the values are once, few, many and, for expanded clones, a class.

CASSDSFCRLLAKNIQYF | TGTGCCAGCAGTGACTCGTTTTGCAGGTTACTAGCCAAAAACATTCAGTACTTC | TRBJ2-4 | - | 18 | TRBV6-4 | -
CASMTREFGDTQYF | TGTGCCAGCATGACGCGGGAGTTCGGAGATACGCAGTATTTT | TRBJ2-3 | TRBD2 | 14 | TRBV4-2 | -
CASSAHGDSYEQYF | TGTGCCAGCAGCGCCCACGGGGACAGCTACGAGCAGTACTTC | TRBJ2-7 | TRBD1 | 14 | TRBV9 | -
CASSLWTSGRVSETQYF | TGTGCCAGCAGTCTCTGGACTAGCGGGAGGGTTTCCGAGACCCAGTACTTC | TRBJ2-5 | TRBD2 | 17 | TRBV28 | few
CASSQETSTVETQYF | TGTGCCAGCAGCCAAGAGACTAGTACCGTGGAGACCCAGTACTTC | TRBJ2-5 | - | 15 | TRBV4-2 | few
CASSLAASANTEAFF | TGCGCCAGCAGCTTGGCCGCCAGCGCCAACACTGAAGCTTTCTTT | TRBJ1-1 | - | 15 | TRBV5-1 | -
CASNADSLHGYTF | TGTGCCAGCAACGCAGACAGTCTCCATGGCTACACCTTC | TRBJ1-2 | - | 13 | TRBV7-2 | few
CASSISVSSYNEQFF | TGTGCCAGCAGCATTAGCGTCAGCTCCTACAATGAGCAGTTCTTC | TRBJ2-1 | - | 15 | TRBV5-4 | once
CASSWDRGHEQFF | TGTGCCAGCAGCTGGGACAGAGGCCATGAGCAGTTCTTC | TRBJ2-1 | TRBD1 | 13 | TRBV7-3 | -
CASSKAPHCSYNEQFF | TGTGCCAGCAGCAAAGCCCCCCATTGCTCCTACAATGAGCAGTTCTTC | TRBJ2-1 | - | 16 | TRBV21-1 | -
CASSPPNRNTEAFF | TGTGCCAGCTCACCACCGAACAGGAACACTGAAGCTTTCTTT | TRBJ1-1 | - | 14 | TRBV18 | -
CASSFRVTDTQYF | TGTGCCAGCAGCTTCAGGGTCACAGATACGCAGTATTTT | TRBJ2-3 | - | 13 | TRBV7-9 | -
CASSSLTGDEQFF | TGTGCCAGCAGCTCCTTGACAGGGGATGAGCAGTTCTTC | TRBJ2-1 | TRBD1 | 13 | TRBV7-2 | -
CASSSQGPYEQYF | TGTGCCAGCAGCTCGCAGGGGCCCTACGAGCAGTACTTC | TRBJ2-7 | - | 13 | TRBV5-8 | -
CASSSGTGTEAFF | TGTGCCAGCAGCTCGGGGACAGGGACTGAAGCTTTCTTT | TRBJ1-1 | TRBD1 | 13 | TRBV7-3 | -
CATSRDRQGEKLFF | TGTGCCACCAGCAGAGATCGGCAGGGAGAAAAACTGTTTTTT | TRBJ1-4 | - | 14 | TRBV15 | once
CASSPEVQVINEQFF | TGTGCCAGCTCACCAGAGGTGCAAGTGATCAATGAGCAGTTCTTC | TRBJ2-1 | - | 15 | TRBV18 | -
CASSLRSPGANVLTF | TGTGCCAGCAGCTTACGGTCCCCTGGGGCCAACGTCCTGACTTTC | TRBJ2-6 | - | 15 | TRBV5-6 | -
CSVEPSGRGTQYF | TGCAGCGTTGAGCCTAGCGGGAGGGGTACGCAGTATTTT | TRBJ2-3 | TRBD2 | 13 | TRBV29-1 | few
CASRHTVGAREQFF | TGTGCCAGCAGACATACTGTGGGGGCACGGGAGCAGTTCTTC | TRBJ2-1 | - | 14 | TRBV14 | -
CSVANNRATEAFF | TGCAGCGTTGCCAATAACAGGGCGACTGAAGCTTTCTTT | TRBJ1-1 | - | 13 | TRBV29-1 | -
CASSSGGGPSYEQYF | TGTGCCAGCAGCTCTGGGGGAGGACCCTCCTACGAGCAGTACTTC | TRBJ2-7 | - | 15 | TRBV7-8 | -
CASSSTGRASDTQYF | TGTGCCAGCAGCTCCACAGGGAGGGCCTCAGATACGCAGTATTTT | TRBJ2-3 | - | 15 | TRBV6-6 | -
CASSSTGVNTEAFF | TGCGCCAGCAGCTCGACAGGGGTGAACACTGAAGCTTTCTTT | TRBJ1-1 | TRBD1 | 14 | TRBV5-1 | -
CASRDSGGSYEQYF | TGTGCCAGCAGAGACTCGGGGGGCTCCTACGAGCAGTACTTC | TRBJ2-7 | TRBD2 | 14 | TRBV7-9 | -
CATTKTPDSNYGYTF | TGTGCCACCACCAAAACCCCGGACAGCAACTATGGCTACACCTTC | TRBJ1-2 | - | 15 | TRBV28 | -
CASIQGNTGELFF | TGTGCCAGTATTCAGGGAAACACCGGGGAGCTGTTTTTT | TRBJ2-2 | - | 13 | TRBV19 | -
CASRWTSGSSTDTQYF | TGCGCCAGCAGATGGACTAGCGGGAGTTCCACAGATACGCAGTATTTT | TRBJ2-3 | TRBD2 | 16 | TRBV5-1 | -
CASSSIAGGDTGELFF | TGTGCCAGCAGCTCAATAGCGGGAGGTGACACCGGGGAGCTGTTTTTT | TRBJ2-2 | TRBD2 | 16 | TRBV5-4 | once
CASSFGVADYEQYF | TGTGCCAGTAGTTTCGGAGTAGCGGACTACGAGCAGTACTTC | TRBJ2-7 | - | 14 | TRBV19 | -
CASSYQGVDTEAFF | TGTGCCAGCAGCTACCAGGGGGTAGACACTGAAGCTTTCTTT | TRBJ1-1 | TRBD1 | 14 | TRBV13 | few
CSVEVLLRDVRYTQYF | TGCAGCGTTGAAGTTCTATTGCGGGATGTGAGATATACGCAGTATTTT | TRBJ2-3 | - | 16 | TRBV29-1 | once
CASSRDRGFFTDTQYF | TGTGCCAGCAGCCGAGACAGGGGGTTTTTCACAGATACGCAGTATTTT | TRBJ2-3 | TRBD1 | 16 | TRBV7-9 | -
CASSLESSKNTGELFF | TGTGCCAGCAGCTTAGAGTCTAGCAAGAACACCGGGGAGCTGTTTTTT | TRBJ2-2 | - | 16 | TRBV7-2 | few
CSARTAWYAFF | TGCAGTGCTCGGACAGCTTGGTATGCTTTCTTT | TRBJ1-1 | - | 11 | TRBV29-1 | -
CATPRTSGMVDNEQFF | TGTGCCACTCCCCGGACTAGCGGGATGGTCGACAATGAGCAGTTCTTC | TRBJ2-1 | TRBD2 | 16 | TRBV2 | -
CASSLGDSVLPEAFF | TGTGCCAGCAGCTTAGGAGACAGCGTACTCCCTGAAGCTTTCTTT | TRBJ1-1 | - | 15 | TRBV7-2 | -
CASSEMGQGVSPLHF | TGTGCCAGCAGTGAGATGGGACAGGGGGTTTCACCCCTCCACTTT | TRBJ1-6 | TRBD1 | 15 | TRBV2 | -
CATSRRTGQTYQPQHF | TGTGCCACCAGCAGAAGGACCGGACAGACGTATCAGCCCCAGCATTTT | TRBJ1-5 | - | 16 | TRBV15 | -
CASSPGGRQSIYEQYF | TGCGCCAGCAGCCCGGGGGGAAGACAGTCTATCTACGAGCAGTACTTC | TRBJ2-7 | TRBD2 | 16 | TRBV5-1 | -
CASSLGSGGPDTQYF | TGTGCCAGCAGCTTGGGTAGCGGGGGACCAGATACGCAGTATTTT | TRBJ2-3 | TRBD2 | 15 | TRBV5-6 | few
CASSQDRGNTGELFF | TGCGCCAGCAGCCAAGATCGAGGGAACACCGGGGAGCTGTTTTTT | TRBJ2-2 | - | 15 | TRBV4-3 | -